This note documents a single T cell receptor (beta chain) sequence. The specificity of this receptor is unknown. Per-base qualities were not stored, and no clone one base away is much larger. This sample was taken from a study of OX40 agonist ivuxolimab in advanced cancers. Turning to the overall study: The costimulatory receptor OX40 (CD134) was targeted by ivuxolimab, a fully human IgG2 agonistic monoclonal antibody. Intravenous ivuxolimab was administered to patients every 2 weeks at six dose levels: 0.01, 0.1, 0.3, 1.5, 3 and 10 mg/kg. The paper reports the monotherapy dose-escalation portion (N of about 47 patients) of the phase I ivuxolimab trial. Peripheral TCRbeta sequencing aimed to test whether ivuxolimab altered TCR sequence diversity and caused clonal T-cell expansion. Prior anti-PD-1, anti-PD-L1 or anti-CTLA-4 therapy was permitted, and 30% to 45% of dose-escalation patients had received checkpoint inhibitors. Of the approximately 50 dose-escalation patients, hepatocellular carcinoma was present in some 19, melanoma in about 15, renal cell carcinoma in 9 and head and neck cancer in 9. In the dose-escalation cohort, nearly 85% of patients were male, and the mean age was around 60 years with a range of roughly 20 to 80. Partial responses occurred in three dose-escalation patients, of whom one had hepatocellular carcinoma and two had cutaneous melanoma.

The germline V gene sets CDR1 to SGHTA and CDR2 to FQGNSA. V has 5 bases trimmed and J has 5 bases trimmed; junction bases matching no gene number 0. From the cysteine through the phenylalanine, the CDR3 covers 14 amino acids. Only CDR3 DNA is held: 42 bases, read in frame from base 1. Broad study findings and their caveats: After ivuxolimab, CD8+ T cells had more expanded clones than CD4+ T cells on average. Low levels of normalized T-cell clonal expansion were also seen in some nonresponding patients. At doses of 0.1 to 3.0 mg/kg, clonal expansion of both CD4+ and CD8+ T cells in blood was seen between baseline and week 6. Which antigens the clonally expanded peripheral T cells were specific for was not determined. Partial responders in the 0.1-3.0 mg/kg groups had among the lowest normalized peripheral clonal expansion, especially among CD8+ T cells.

Patients with a history of autoimmune disease or receiving systemic immunosuppression were excluded from the trial. Peripheral blood for TCR sequencing was collected from all dose cohorts at baseline, on cycle 4 day 1, and on cycle 7 day 1. The samples were drawn from a first-in-human, open-label, multicenter phase I dose-escalation trial of ivuxolimab. The trial enrolled adults with locally advanced or metastatic head and neck squamous cell, hepatocellular, melanoma or renal cell carcinoma. Before TCR sequencing, CD4+ and CD8+ T cells were separately sorted from peripheral blood. To sequence the TCRbeta CDR3 region, genomic DNA was isolated from the sorted cells. The immunoSEQ Assay was used for sequencing of TCRbeta CDR3 regions. TCRdb stores this immuneACCESS table with in-frame sequences only. Part of the clones is absent; in the studies checked, under half of the shortfall reflects unresolved V genes, and no reason is known for the rest. Here the sample has some 50,000 clones; more than 70% occur a single time. The ten most abundant clones make up around 1.5% of the sample.

This clonotype was sampled from an adult with an advanced solid tumor such as melanoma, head and neck, liver or kidney cancer. Recombination joined TRBV7-2 with TRBJ2-1, with 13 bases in between that match TRBD2. Source: CD4+ or CD8+ T cells sorted from blood, taken in a trial of the OX40 agonist ivuxolimab. The nucleotide sequence reads as follows: TGTGCCAGCAGCGGACTAGCGGGGGACAATGAGCAGTTCTTC. This yields the protein CASSGLAGDNEQFF.